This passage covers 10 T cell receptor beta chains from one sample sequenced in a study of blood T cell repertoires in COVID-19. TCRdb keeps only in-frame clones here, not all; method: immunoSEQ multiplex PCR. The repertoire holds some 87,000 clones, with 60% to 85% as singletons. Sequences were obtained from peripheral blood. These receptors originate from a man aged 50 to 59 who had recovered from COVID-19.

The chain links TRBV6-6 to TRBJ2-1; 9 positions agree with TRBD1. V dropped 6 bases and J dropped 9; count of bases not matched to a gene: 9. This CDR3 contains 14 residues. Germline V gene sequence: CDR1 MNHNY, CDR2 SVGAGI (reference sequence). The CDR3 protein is CASSLLGQGIEQFF. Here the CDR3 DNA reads TGTGCCAGCAGCCTCCTGGGACAGGGCATTGAGCAGTTCTTC.

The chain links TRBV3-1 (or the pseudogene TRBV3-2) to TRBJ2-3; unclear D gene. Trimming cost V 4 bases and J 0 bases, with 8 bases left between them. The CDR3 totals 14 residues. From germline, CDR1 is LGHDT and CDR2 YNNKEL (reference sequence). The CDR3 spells CASSPYGSTDTQYF. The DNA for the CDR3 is TGTGCCAGCAGCCCGTACGGGAGCACAGATACGCAGTATTTT.

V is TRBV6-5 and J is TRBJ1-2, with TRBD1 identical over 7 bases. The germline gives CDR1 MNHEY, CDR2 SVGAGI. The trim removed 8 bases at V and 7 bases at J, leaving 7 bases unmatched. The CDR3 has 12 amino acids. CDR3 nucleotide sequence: TGTGCCAGCGAGAGGGGGCAGAGTGGCTACACCTTC. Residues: CASERGQSGYTF.

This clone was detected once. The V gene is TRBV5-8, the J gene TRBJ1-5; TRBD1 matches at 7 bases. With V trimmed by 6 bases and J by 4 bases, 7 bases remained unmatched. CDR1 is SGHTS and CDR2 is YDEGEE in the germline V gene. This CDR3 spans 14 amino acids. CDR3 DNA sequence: TGTGCCAGCATACTGGGACAGAATAATCAGCCCCAGCATTTT. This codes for CASILGQNNQPQHF.

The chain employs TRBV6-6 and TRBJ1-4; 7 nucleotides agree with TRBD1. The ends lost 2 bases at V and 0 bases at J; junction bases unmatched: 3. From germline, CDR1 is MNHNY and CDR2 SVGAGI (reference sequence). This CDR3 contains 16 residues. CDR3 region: CASSYLGQATNEKLFF. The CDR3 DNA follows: TGTGCCAGCAGTTACCTTGGACAGGCAACTAATGAAAAACTGTTTTTT.

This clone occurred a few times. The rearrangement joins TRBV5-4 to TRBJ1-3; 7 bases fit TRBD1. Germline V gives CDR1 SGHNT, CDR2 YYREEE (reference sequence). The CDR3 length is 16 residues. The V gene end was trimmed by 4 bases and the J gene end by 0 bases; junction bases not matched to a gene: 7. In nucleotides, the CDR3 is TGTGCCAGCAGCACGCGGTGGACAGGCTCTGGAAACACCATATATTTT. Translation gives CASSTRWTGSGNTIYF.

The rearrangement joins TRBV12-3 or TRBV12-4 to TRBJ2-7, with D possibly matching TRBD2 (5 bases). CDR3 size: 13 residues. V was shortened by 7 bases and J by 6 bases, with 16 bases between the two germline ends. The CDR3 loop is CASTRRQRGEQYF. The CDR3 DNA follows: TGTGCCAGCACCCGCCGCCAACGGGGCGAGCAGTACTTC.

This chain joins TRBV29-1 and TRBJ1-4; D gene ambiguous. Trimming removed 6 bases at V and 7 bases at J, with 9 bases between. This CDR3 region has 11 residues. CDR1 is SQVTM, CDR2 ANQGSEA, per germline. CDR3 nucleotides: TGCAGCGTGGCCTCCAGTGAAAAACTGTTTTTT. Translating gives CSVASSEKLFF.

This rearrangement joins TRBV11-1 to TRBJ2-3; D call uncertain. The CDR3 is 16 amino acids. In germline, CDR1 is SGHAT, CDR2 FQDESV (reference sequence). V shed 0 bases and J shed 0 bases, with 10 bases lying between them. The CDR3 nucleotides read TGTGCCAGCAGCTTAGCGAGTACTCTTAGCACAGATACGCAGTATTTT. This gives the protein CASSLASTLSTDTQYF. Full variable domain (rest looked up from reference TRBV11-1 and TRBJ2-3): EAEVAQSPRYKITEKSQAVAFWCDPISGHATLYWYRQILGQGPELLVQFQDESVVDDSQLPKDRFSAERLKGVDSTLKIQPAELGDSAMYLCASSLASTLSTDTQYFGPGTRLTVL.

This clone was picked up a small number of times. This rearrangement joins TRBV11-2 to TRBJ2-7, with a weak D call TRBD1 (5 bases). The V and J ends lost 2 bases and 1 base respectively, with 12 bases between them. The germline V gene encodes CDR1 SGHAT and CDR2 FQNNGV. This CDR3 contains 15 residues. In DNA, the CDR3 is TGTGCCAGCAGCTTAATGCAGGGCCTATCCTACGAGCAGTACTTC. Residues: CASSLMQGLSYEQYF.